This TCR beta chain was recovered during a study of T cell changes during pregnancy in multiple sclerosis. Assay: immunoSEQ multiplex PCR; the TCRdb copy retains only in-frame clones and omits some. The data contain about 75,000 clones, approximately 88% of them singletons. The CDR3 length is 11 residues. From germline, CDR1 is SQVTM and CDR2 ANQGSEA. Trimming took off 4 bases at V and 6 bases at J, with 10 bases between the two ends. The specimen comprised peripheral blood, sampled in the first trimester of pregnancy. This rearrangement joins TRBV29-1 to TRBJ2-7; D might be TRBD2 (5 bases). This TCR derives from a female donor in good health, enrolled as a control in a pregnancy study. The CDR3 reads CSVVEGLEQYF. CDR3 nucleotides: TGCAGCGTTGTCGAGGGCCTCGAGCAGTACTTC.